These 14 T cell receptor beta chains originate from one sample sequenced in a study of T-cell reconstitution after alpha-beta-depleted transplantation in children. Library preparation (for TCRbeta) was performed with unique molecular identifiers. MiXCR was run by TCRdb on the PCR reads, yielding one entry per CDR3 protein. The sample has around 500,000 distinct CDR3 sequences; roughly an eighth are singletons. The sequencing used PBMCs from the stem cell graft donor, collected from the stem cell graft. The receptors derive from a human donor who donated a stem cell graft to a child with combined immunodeficiency.

V usage is TRBV7-2 and J usage is TRBJ2-3, with 7 bases fitting TRBD2. Per the germline V gene, CDR1 is SGHTA and CDR2 is FQGNSA. V lost 5 bases, J lost 0 bases, and 8 bases stayed unmatched. The CDR3 extends over 16 amino acids. In nucleotides, the CDR3 is TGTGCCAGCAGCCACCCCCCGGGGGGAAGCACAGATACGCAGTATTTT. It codes for CASSHPPGGSTDTQYF.

A few counts support this clonotype. The rearrangement links TRBV7-9 to TRBJ1-2, with D perhaps matching TRBD1 (6 bases). This CDR3 has 16 amino acids. Germline CDR1 and CDR2: SEHNR and FQNEAQ (reference sequence). Trimming pared 2 bases from V and 4 bases from J, leaving 17 bases between. CDR3 sequence (DNA): TGTGCCAGCAGCTTAACTTCGAGGGGCAGGGGCTATGGCTACACCTTC. Amino acid sequence: CASSLTSRGRGYGYTF.

The gene calls are TRBV18 and TRBJ2-7, with D unresolved. CDR3 length equals 14 residues. Looked up from germline, CDR1 is KGHSH and CDR2 is LQKENI. Deletions cut 2 bases from V and 4 bases from J, with 12 bases between. The CDR3 loop is CASSPEIGVYEQYF. As DNA, the CDR3 is TGTGCCAGCTCACCAGAGATTGGCGTTTACGAGCAGTACTTC. Using reference TRBV18 and TRBJ2-7 for the parts outside the CDR3, the full variable domain is NAGVMQNPRHLVRRRGQEARLRCSPMKGHSHVYWYRQLPEEGLKFMVYLQKENIIDESGMPKERFSAEFPKEGPSILRIQQVVRGDSAAYFCASSPEIGVYEQYFGPGTRLTVT.

This clonotype was seen more than once but under ten times. The DNA for the CDR3 is TGTGCCAGCAGCTTAGCTTCTAAAGGACAGCCTAAGCAGTTCTTC. This encodes CASSLASKGQPKQFF. The chain joins TRBV7-9 to TRBJ2-1, with D possibly being TRBD1 (6 bases). The CDR3 runs to 15 residues. Germline values: CDR1 SEHNR, CDR2 FQNEAQ (reference sequence). The V gene lost 0 bases and the J gene lost 11 bases, with 17 bases spanning the gap.

The sample holds a few counts of this clonotype. V is TRBV20-1 and J is TRBJ2-7; 8 nucleotides match TRBD2. After removal of 0 bases from V and 2 bases from J, the junction contained 9 bases not matched to a gene. There are 16 residues in the CDR3. Germline values: CDR1 DFQATT, CDR2 SNEGSKA (reference sequence). The CDR3 protein is CSARDAESGGPYEQYF. The CDR3 nucleotides read TGCAGTGCTAGAGATGCCGAGAGCGGGGGACCCTACGAGCAGTACTTC.

The chain links TRBV12-3 or TRBV12-4 to TRBJ2-7, with 14 positions matching TRBD2. V was clipped by 1 base and J by 2 bases; unmatched bases: 10. The CDR3 is 19 residues long. The DNA for the CDR3 is TGTGCCAGCAGTTTAGTTCCCGGGACTAGCGGGAGTTTCGCCTACGAGCAGTACTTC. Protein sequence: CASSLVPGTSGSFAYEQYF.

V gene TRBV20-1 combines with J gene TRBJ1-5, with TRBD1 as a possible D gene (5 bases). V lost 2 bases and J lost 0, with 14 bases in between. Germline loops: CDR1 DFQATT, CDR2 SNEGSKA (reference sequence). The CDR3 length is 16 residues. CDR3 coding DNA: TGCAGTGCTAGACCCCACGCCGGGGGTAGCAATCAGCCCCAGCATTTT. This sequence encodes CSARPHAGGSNQPQHF.

The chain recombines TRBV7-8 with TRBJ1-4; D is possibly TRBD1 (6 bases). The germline V gene encodes CDR1 SGHVS and CDR2 FQNEAQ. The V gene lost 4 bases and the J gene lost 12 bases, with 24 bases spanning the gap. The CDR3 consists of 16 residues. CDR3 in amino acids: CASSSYRDINIWELFF. CDR3 DNA sequence: TGTGCCAGCAGCTCGTACCGGGACATCAATATTTGGGAACTGTTTTTT.

The table lists this clonotype with a few counts. This chain joins TRBV14 and TRBJ2-2; the match to TRBD1 covers 7 bases. This CDR3 is built from 16 residues. The germline V gene has CDR1 SGHDN and CDR2 FVKESK. V lost 4 bases, J lost 3 bases, and 8 bases stayed unmatched. The CDR3 spells CASSLPGQLDTGELFF. The CDR3 region has the DNA TGTGCCAGCAGCCTACCGGGACAGCTAGACACCGGGGAGCTGTTTTTT.

The gene calls are TRBV4-3 and TRBJ1-1, with no clear D. The CDR3 runs to 17 residues. CDR1 LGHNA and CDR2 YSLEER come from the germline V gene. The V end lost 1 base, the J end lost 0 bases, and 15 bases lay between the germline ends. The CDR3 DNA reads TGCGCCAGCAGCCAAGCGGGCCCCGGACGCATGAACACTGAAGCTTTCTTT. It is translated as CASSQAGPGRMNTEAFF.

Note on this clonotype: The CDR3 does not end in the conserved phenylalanine or tryptophan, so this is likely a read error. The chain is built from TRBV10-3 and TRBJ1-2; 7 bases are a match to TRBD1. The CDR3 contains 15 residues. Germline CDR1 and CDR2: ENHRY and SYGVKD. After removal of 0 bases from V and 8 bases from J, the junction contained 9 bases not matched to a gene. The DNA for the CDR3 is TGTGCCATCAGTGAGTCGACTCTGACAGGGACAGGCTACACCGTC. Amino acids: CAISESTLTGTGYTV.

V usage is TRBV14 and J usage is TRBJ2-5, with 9 bases lining up with TRBD2. Trimming at V came to 3 bases and at J to 5 bases, leaving 10 bases not matched to a gene. Germline V lookup: CDR1 SGHDN, CDR2 FVKESK. The CDR3 loop spans 16 amino acids. CDR3 DNA sequence: TGTGCCAGCAGCCAGCTAGCGGGATCGGTCGGGGAGACCCAGTACTTC. Amino acid sequence: CASSQLAGSVGETQYF.

The chain recombines TRBV4-2 with TRBJ2-7; D possibly uses TRBD1 or TRBD2 (5 bases each). There are 16 residues in the CDR3. Germline V lookup: CDR1 LGHNA, CDR2 YNFKEQ. V shed 10 bases and J shed 3 bases, with 25 bases lying between them. CDR3 bases: TGTGCCATGAGCCCCGGTGGGACCGGAGGCCTCTACGAGCAGTACTTC. As protein: CAMSPGGTGGLYEQYF.

This clonotype was seen ten or more times. The gene calls are TRBV29-1 and TRBJ1-6; the match to TRBD1 covers 7 bases. Germline V gives CDR1 SQVTM, CDR2 ANQGSEA. V was pared by 6 bases and J by 7 bases, with 6 bases of the junction left unmatched. There are 13 residues in the CDR3. The CDR3 sequence is CSVAGTANSPLHF. The CDR3 region has the DNA TGCAGCGTCGCCGGGACAGCCAATTCACCCCTCCACTTT.